Listed here are 8 T cell receptor beta chains from one sample, sequenced in a study of CXCR3-negative and CXCR3-positive naive CD8 T cells. UMI-labeled TRB cDNA libraries were prepared by 5' RACE. TCRdb re-analyzed the 5' RACE reads; it lists each CDR3 protein once, without DNA. This listing includes 100,000 to 150,000 distinct CDR3 sequences. The sequencing input was naive CXCR3- CD8+ T cells from blood. Noted subset: CD45RO-CCR7+CD27+CD95- naive CD8+ T cells lacking CXCR3 (TNR3-). The receptors were gathered from a human donor in good health. Some clones in this sample may be carry-over from other donors' samples.

CDR3: CASSLRDYAYEQYF. V is TRBV7-8 and J is TRBJ2-7; the D gene TCRdb calls, TRBD2, cannot be checked with no DNA. Per the germline V gene, CDR1 is SGHVS and CDR2 is FQNEAQ. The CDR3 sequence is 14 residues long. Drawing the rest from reference TRBV7-8 and TRBJ2-7, the complete variable domain is GAGVSQSPRYKVAKRGQDVALRCDPISGHVSLFWYQQALGQGPEFLTYFQNEAQLDKSGLPSDRFFAERPEGSVSTLKIQRTQQEDSAVYLCASSLRDYAYEQYFGPGTRLTVT.

This sequence joins TRBV12-3 or TRBV12-4 and TRBJ2-7; without DNA, the TCRdb call of TRBD2 cannot be checked. The CDR3 consists of 14 residues. CDR3 amino acids: CASSSLAGVGEQYF.

The rearrangement joins TRBV7-2 to TRBJ2-7. This CDR3 region has 14 residues. Looked up from germline, CDR1 is SGHTA and CDR2 is FQGNSA. The CDR3 sequence is CASSLAVGSYEQYF.

The chain joins TRBV11-1 to TRBJ1-3. CDR1 and CDR2 from the germline V gene are SGHAT and FQDESV (reference sequence). The CDR3 sequence is 14 residues long. CDR3: CASSQSSSGNTIYF.

The genes are TRBV11-2 and TRBJ2-7. Germline-derived CDR1 and CDR2 are SGHAT and FQNNGV. This CDR3 contains 14 residues. The chain's CDR3 is CASSLGFGPYEQYF.

The chain employs TRBV6-2 or TRBV6-3 and TRBJ2-2; TCRdb reports TRBD2, a call that lacks DNA to check it against. The length of the CDR3 is 17 residues. Per the germline V gene, CDR1 is MNHEY and CDR2 is SVGEGT. The CDR3 reads CASSFTSGSVPTGELFF.

The chain couples TRBV16 to TRBJ1-5; TCRdb names TRBD1, which stays unverified in the absence of DNA. The V gene's germline CDR1 is KGHSY and CDR2 FQNENV. The CDR3 is 14 residues long. The CDR3 sequence: CASSWDGSNQPQHF. The variable domain in full, with the rest retrieved from reference TRBV16 and TRBJ1-5, is GEEVAQTPKHLVRGEGQKAKLYCAPIKGHSYVFWYQQVLKNEFKFLISFQNENVFDETGMPKERFSAKCLPNSPCSLEIQATKLEDSAVYFCASSWDGSNQPQHFGDGTRLSIL.

The chain joins TRBV6-6 to TRBJ2-3; as DNA is missing, the TRBD1 call by TCRdb cannot be tested. The CDR3 covers 16 residues. The germline CDR1 and CDR2 sequences are MNHNY and SVGAGI (reference sequence). CDR3 in amino acids: CASSSRTGGGTDTQYF.